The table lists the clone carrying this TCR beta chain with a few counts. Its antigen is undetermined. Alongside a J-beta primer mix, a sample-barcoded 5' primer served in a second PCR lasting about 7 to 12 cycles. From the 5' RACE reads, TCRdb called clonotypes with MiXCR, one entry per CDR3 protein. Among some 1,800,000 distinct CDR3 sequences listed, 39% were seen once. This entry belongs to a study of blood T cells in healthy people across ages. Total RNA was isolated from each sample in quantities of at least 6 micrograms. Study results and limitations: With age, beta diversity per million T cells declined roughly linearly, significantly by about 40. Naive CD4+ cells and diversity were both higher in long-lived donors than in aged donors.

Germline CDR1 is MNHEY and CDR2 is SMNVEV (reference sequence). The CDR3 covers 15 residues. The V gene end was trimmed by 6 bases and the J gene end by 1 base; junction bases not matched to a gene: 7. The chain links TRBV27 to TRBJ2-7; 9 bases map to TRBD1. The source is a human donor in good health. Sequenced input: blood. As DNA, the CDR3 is TGTGCCAGCAGACAGGGACAGGGTGAGTCCTACGAGCAGTACTTC. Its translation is CASRQGQGESYEQYF.